These 22 T cell receptor beta chains originate from one sample sequenced in a study of blood T cell repertoires in COVID-19 (dated by TCRdb to about 2020). Library preparation employed the immunoSEQ multiplex PCR assay. TCRdb mirrors the immuneACCESS table, restricted to in-frame sequences. Some clones are absent from its copies; in checked studies, under half trace to an unresolved V gene, and the reason for the others is unknown. The table for this sample lists about 250,000 clones; around 84% of them were counted only once. About a sixth of the sample goes to the ten largest clones. Sequences were obtained from PBMCs or T cells enriched from blood (not recorded which). All receptors derive from a man between 18 and 35 years old who had recovered from COVID-19.

The sample holds a few counts of this clone. The chain combines TRBV5-4 with TRBJ2-1; D gene uncertain. The CDR3 consists of 11 residues. Trimming left V 1 base short and J 7 bases short, with 3 bases between. Germline V CDR1 and CDR2: SGHNT, YYREEE (reference sequence). The CDR3 protein is CASSLRNEQFF. Written as DNA, the CDR3 is TGTGCCAGCAGCTTGCGGAATGAGCAGTTCTTC.

CDR3 residues: CASSRAATPLHF. CDR3 sequence (DNA): TGCGCCAGCAGCCGGGCTGCTACACCCCTCCACTTT. This chain links TRBV4-1 with TRBJ1-6; D call uncertain. The CDR3 has 12 amino acids. The V gene's germline CDR1 is MGHRA and CDR2 YSYEKL. Trimming shortened V by 4 bases and J by 11 bases, and 9 bases separated the two germline ends.

V and J are TRBV25-1 and TRBJ1-1; D is uncertain. The germline V gene encodes CDR1 MGHDK and CDR2 SYGVNS. The V and J ends lost 7 bases and 0 bases respectively, with 9 bases between them. The length of the CDR3 is 13 residues. CDR3 sequence reads: CASTLGLNTEAFF. The CDR3 bases are TGTGCCAGCACCCTCGGGTTGAACACTGAAGCTTTCTTT.

The V and J genes are TRBV2 and TRBJ1-2; D remains ambiguous. In germline, CDR1 is SNHLY, CDR2 FYNNEI. The CDR3 runs 14 residues. Trimming took off 7 bases at V and 0 bases at J, with 12 bases between the two ends. The CDR3 loop is CASNLGLANYGYTF. The CDR3 nucleotides are TGTGCCAGCAACCTTGGTCTAGCTAACTATGGCTACACCTTC.

This clone was found many times. V gene TRBV19 combines with J gene TRBJ2-7; 14 bases fit TRBD2. J gave up 5 bases and V 5 bases, and 5 bases lay outside the gene matches. Germline CDR1 LNHDA, CDR2 SQIVND (reference sequence). This CDR3 is built from 15 residues. DNA of the CDR3: TGTGCCAGTAGTCCAGGGACTAGCGGGGGCCACGAGCAGTACTTC. Translation: CASSPGTSGGHEQYF.

This clone was counted once. CDR3 coding DNA: TGTGCCAGCAGCCAAGCCCCGTCTAGCGGATTCTACGAGCAGTACTTC. Its protein product is CASSQAPSSGFYEQYF. This chain links TRBV3-1 (or the pseudogene TRBV3-2) with TRBJ2-7, with 7 bases identical to TRBD2. Germline assignment: CDR1 LGHDT and CDR2 YNNKEL (reference sequence). This CDR3 spans 16 amino acids. V lost 1 base to trimming and J lost 3 bases; unmatched junction nucleotides: 9.

The chain combines TRBV11-3 with TRBJ2-1, with unresolved D. V lost 1 base to trimming and J lost 6 bases, with 10 bases between them. Germline values: CDR1 SGHNT, CDR2 YENEEA. This CDR3 is built from 14 residues. CDR3 sequence reads: CASSLARSSNEQFF. CDR3 DNA sequence: TGTGCCAGCAGCTTAGCCAGATCAAGCAATGAGCAGTTCTTC.

This clone came up a few times. This chain connects TRBV24-1 to TRBJ2-2; tentative D call: TRBD2 (5 bases). The germline V and J ends were trimmed by 1 base and 4 bases, with 6 bases remaining between them. CDR1 is KGHDR, CDR2 SFDVKD, per germline. The CDR3 is 14 residues long. The CDR3 reads CATSDFRGTGELFF. CDR3 in DNA: TGTGCCACCAGTGATTTCCGGGGCACCGGGGAGCTGTTTTTT.

The chain uses TRBV4-1 and TRBJ2-1; 10 bases align to TRBD2. Trimming cost V 1 base and J 6 bases; bases outside gene matches: 9. CDR1 and CDR2 from the germline V gene are MGHRA and YSYEKL. The CDR3 covers 17 residues. The CDR3 loop is CASSQGGLAGDLNEQFF. The CDR3 DNA is TGCGCCAGCAGCCAAGGAGGCCTAGCGGGAGATCTCAATGAGCAGTTCTTC.

The genes are TRBV5-1 and TRBJ1-2; 9 bases align to TRBD1. The CDR3 has 16 amino acids. The germline V gene encodes CDR1 SGHRS and CDR2 YFSETQ. The junction had 7 bases not matched to a gene; V was cut back by 0 bases and J by 4 bases. The DNA for the CDR3 is TGCGCCAGCAGCTTGGCCGCGACAGGGGGGAGCTATGGCTACACCTTC. Translation gives CASSLAATGGSYGYTF.

The gene calls are TRBV7-9 and TRBJ2-1; D is ambiguous. V was shortened by 5 bases and J by 5 bases, with 7 bases between the two germline ends. CDR1 is SEHNR and CDR2 is FQNEAQ in the germline V gene (reference sequence). This CDR3 spans 12 amino acids. The CDR3 is CASSTRDNEQFF. The CDR3 region has the DNA TGTGCCAGCAGCACCCGCGACAATGAGCAGTTCTTC.

V usage is TRBV10-3 and J usage is TRBJ2-1; 8 bases agree with TRBD1. CDR1 and CDR2 (germline): ENHRY, SYGVKD. The CDR3 totals 15 residues. Germline trimming cut 3 bases from V and 2 bases from J; bases unmatched to any gene: 3. As DNA, the CDR3 is TGTGCCATCAGTGACCAGGGGGCCACCTACAATGAGCAGTTCTTC. This encodes CAISDQGATYNEQFF.

The V and J genes are TRBV7-9 and TRBJ1-4, with 7 bases identical to TRBD1. Germline V gene lookup returns CDR1 SEHNR and CDR2 FQNEAQ (reference sequence). Trimming cost V 5 bases and J 0 bases; bases outside gene matches: 6. CDR3 length: 16 residues. The chain's CDR3 is CASSPGTVATNEKLFF. CDR3 DNA: TGTGCCAGCAGCCCCGGGACAGTTGCAACTAATGAAAAACTGTTTTTT.

The rearrangement uses TRBV27 and TRBJ2-4, with 10 bases that match TRBD1. CDR3 length: 16 amino acids. Germline loops: CDR1 MNHEY, CDR2 SMNVEV (reference sequence). J was trimmed by 8 bases and V by 1 base; bases with no gene match: 8. The CDR3 protein is CASSLYGQGGRHIQYF. In nucleotides, the CDR3 is TGTGCCAGCAGTTTATACGGACAGGGGGGCAGGCACATTCAGTACTTC.

This rearrangement joins TRBV5-1 to TRBJ2-7; D possibly corresponds to TRBD2 (6 bases). This CDR3 is built from 15 residues. From germline, CDR1 is SGHRS and CDR2 YFSETQ. The germline V and J ends were trimmed by 4 bases and 5 bases, with 19 bases remaining between them. Here the CDR3 reads CASSPAPGLTNEQYF. The CDR3 DNA follows: TGCGCCAGCAGCCCCGCACCGGGACTCACCAACGAGCAGTACTTC.

J is TRBJ2-1 and V is TRBV11-3; 14 bases fit TRBD2. The junction had 16 bases not matched to a gene; V was cut back by 5 bases and J by 7 bases. The CDR3 extends over 19 amino acids. The V gene's germline CDR1 is SGHNT and CDR2 YENEEA. In DNA, the CDR3 is TGTGCCAGCAGCGCCCTACCCTTATTGACTAGCGGGAGGGGGAATGAGCAGTTCTTC. Translated: CASSALPLLTSGRGNEQFF.

V usage is TRBV24-1 and J usage is TRBJ1-1; D possibly corresponds to TRBD1 (6 bases). Germline loops: CDR1 KGHDR, CDR2 SFDVKD. V lost 0 bases, J lost 13 bases, and 23 bases lay in between. This CDR3 spans 16 amino acids. This CDR3 is CATSDLLQPTGRSFFF. The CDR3 region has the DNA TGTGCCACCAGTGATTTGCTCCAGCCGACAGGACGTTCCTTTTTCTTT.

J is TRBJ1-1 and V is TRBV7-9; 11 bases align to TRBD1. The CDR3 has 16 residues. CDR1 SEHNR and CDR2 FQNEAQ come from the germline V gene (reference sequence). Trimming took 5 bases from V and 2 from J; bases not matched to a gene: 7. The CDR3 DNA sequence: TGTGCCAGCAGCCCAGGGACAGGGGGATTTAACACTGAAGCTTTCTTT. Translation gives CASSPGTGGFNTEAFF.

The chain uses TRBV5-1 and TRBJ2-4, with D possibly TRBD2 on 6 matching bases. Germline loops: CDR1 SGHRS, CDR2 YFSETQ. With 4 bases removed from V and 6 bases from J, the gap between germline ends came to 11 bases. The CDR3 spans 13 residues. The CDR3 DNA is TGCGCCAGCAGCCGGGAGACGGGAAACATTCAGTACTTC. Protein sequence: CASSRETGNIQYF.

This chain connects TRBV7-2 to TRBJ1-5, with 9 bases identical to TRBD1. CDR1 is SGHTA and CDR2 is FQGNSA in the germline V gene. V shed 1 base, J shed 4 bases, and the junction held 2 bases outside the gene matches. CDR3 length: 15 residues. DNA for the CDR3: TGTGCCAGCAGCTTAGGGGGGACAGGGAATCAGCCCCAGCATTTT. It is translated as CASSLGGTGNQPQHF.

This chain uses TRBV24-1 with TRBJ2-5, with 7 nucleotides matching TRBD2. Germline CDR1 reads KGHDR; CDR2 reads SFDVKD. After removal of 5 bases from V and 3 bases from J, the junction contained 11 bases not matched to a gene. CDR3 length: 16 residues. This chain's CDR3 is CATSGIGREMEETQYF. The CDR3 nucleotides are TGTGCCACCAGTGGAATAGGGCGGGAGATGGAAGAGACCCAGTACTTC.

This chain links TRBV7-2 with TRBJ2-7; 9 bases match TRBD2. Per the germline V gene, CDR1 is SGHTA and CDR2 is FQGNSA. V gave up 5 bases and J gave up 8 bases; unmatched junction bases: 19. CDR3 size: 17 residues. In nucleotides, the CDR3 is TGTGCCAGCAGCCTTACCCCCGTGATTAGCGGGGGTGGGAAGCAGTACTTC. Translation gives CASSLTPVISGGGKQYF.